This T cell receptor beta chain originates from a study of cytomegalovirus exposure and HLA in healthy donors. The PCR was carried out with 60 Vbeta primers and 13 Jbeta primers. Libraries were prepared by immunoSEQ multiplex PCR; TCRdb keeps only in-frame clonotypes and omits some of them. The sample records hundreds of thousands of clones, 70% to 85% being singletons. The CDR3 has 14 residues. CDR1 and CDR2 from the germline V gene are SGHAT and FQNNGV. Trimming left V 1 base short and J 1 base short, with 5 bases between. In regard to this clone: The sample carries other DNA sequences with the same CDR3.

This TCR was recovered from a girl aged 2-15 years in good health and CMV-seronegative. This rearrangement joins TRBV11-2 to TRBJ1-3, with D uncertain. Input material: PBMCs. CDR3 amino acids: CASSLGLSGNTIYF. The CDR3 nucleotides read TGTGCCAGCAGCTTAGGACTGTCTGGAAACACCATATATTTT.